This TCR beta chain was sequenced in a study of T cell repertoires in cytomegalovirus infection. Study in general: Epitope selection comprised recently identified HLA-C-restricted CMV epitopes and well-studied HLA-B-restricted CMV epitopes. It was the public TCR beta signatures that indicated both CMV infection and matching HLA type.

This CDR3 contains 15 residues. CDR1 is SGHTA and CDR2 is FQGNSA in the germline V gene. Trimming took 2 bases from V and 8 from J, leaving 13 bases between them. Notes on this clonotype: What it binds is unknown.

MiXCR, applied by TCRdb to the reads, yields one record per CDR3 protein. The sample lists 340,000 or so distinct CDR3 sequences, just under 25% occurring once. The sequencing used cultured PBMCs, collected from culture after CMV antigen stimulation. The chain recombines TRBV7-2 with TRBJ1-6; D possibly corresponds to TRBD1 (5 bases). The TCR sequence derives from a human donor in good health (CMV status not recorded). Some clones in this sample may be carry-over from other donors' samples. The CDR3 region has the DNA TGTGCCAGCAGCTTATGGGGCTTTGGTGATTCACCCCTCCACTTT. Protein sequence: CASSLWGFGDSPLHF.